A single sample gave rise to the 22 T cell receptor beta chains below, sequenced in a study of blood T cell repertoires in COVID-19 (dated by TCRdb to the early 2020s). Library creation used the immunoSEQ multiplex PCR assay. TCRdb provides this immuneACCESS table in a form limited to in-frame rearrangements. Some clones are lacking; in checked studies, under half of them reflect an unresolved V gene, and why the rest are absent is not known. Present in this sample are fewer than 350,000 clones, 88% of which were seen just once. 1% of the sample lies in the top ten. The sequencing input was PBMCs or T cells enriched from blood (not recorded which). The receptors stem from a woman aged 25 to 39 who had recovered from COVID-19.

The J gene is TRBJ2-1, the V gene TRBV27, with 9 bases matching TRBD2. In germline, CDR1 is MNHEY, CDR2 SMNVEV (reference sequence). CDR3 size: 16 residues. The V gene end was trimmed by 5 bases and the J gene end by 9 bases; junction bases not matched to a gene: 14. The CDR3 here is CASSKPGLAIRGEQFF. The CDR3 bases are TGTGCCAGCAGTAAACCGGGACTAGCTATCCGTGGTGAGCAGTTCTTC.

The table lists this clone with a count of one. The CDR3 sequence is CASRAGTSGRAGTGELFF. As DNA, the CDR3 is TGTGCCAGCAGGGCCGGGACTAGCGGGAGGGCGGGCACCGGGGAGCTGTTTTTT. The genes are TRBV2 and TRBJ2-2; 16 nucleotides agree with TRBD2. The V gene end was trimmed by 6 bases and the J gene end by 4 bases; junction bases not matched to a gene: 8. Germline CDR1 reads SNHLY; CDR2 reads FYNNEI. CDR3 size: 18 residues.

In its sample, this clone was seen a few times. The chain links TRBV4-1 to TRBJ1-2; weak D call: TRBD1 (6 bases). The CDR3 length is 17 residues. V lost 0 bases and J 4 bases, leaving 18 bases between the germline ends. CDR1 MGHRA and CDR2 YSYEKL come from the germline V gene. CDR3 in amino acids: CASSQDLVGGRGYGYTF. CDR3 nucleotide sequence: TGCGCCAGCAGCCAAGATTTAGTCGGCGGCAGGGGCTATGGCTACACCTTC.

The J gene is TRBJ2-5, the V gene TRBV28, with D possibly being TRBD2 (6 bases). The CDR3 has 15 amino acids. V was trimmed by 2 bases and J by 2 bases, leaving 12 bases between them. Germline V lookup: CDR1 MDHEN, CDR2 SYDVKM. CDR3 sequence reads: CASSLGGLIQETQYF. The DNA of the CDR3 is TGTGCCAGCAGTTTAGGGGGGTTGATACAAGAGACCCAGTACTTC. Full variable domain (rest looked up from reference TRBV28 and TRBJ2-5): DVKVTQSSRYLVKRTGEKVFLECVQDMDHENMFWYRQDPGLGLRLIYFSYDVKMKEKGDIPEGYSVSREKKERFSLILESASTNQTSMYLCASSLGGLIQETQYFGPGTRLLVL.

This sequence joins TRBV6-2 or TRBV6-3 and TRBJ2-2; D may be TRBD2 (6 bases). CDR3 length: 15 amino acids. The V and J ends lost 3 bases and 6 bases respectively, with 14 bases between them. Per the germline V gene, CDR1 is MNHEY and CDR2 is SVGEGT. The CDR3 DNA reads TGTGCCAGCAGTTATTGGGCGGGAATCCCCGGGGAGCTGTTTTTT. It encodes CASSYWAGIPGELFF.

The chain is built from TRBV19 and TRBJ2-3; 7 bases are a match to TRBD1. Trimming took 5 bases from V and 0 from J; bases not matched to a gene: 8. Germline lookup yields CDR1 LNHDA and CDR2 SQIVND (reference sequence). CDR3 length: 16 amino acids. In DNA, the CDR3 is TGTGCCAGTAGTGGTAGGACAGGTGCTAGCACAGATACGCAGTATTTT. Protein: CASSGRTGASTDTQYF.

V gene TRBV7-2 combines with J gene TRBJ1-5, with D hard to call. The V gene lost 5 bases and the J gene lost 0 bases, with 5 bases spanning the gap. This CDR3 spans 13 amino acids. Germline values: CDR1 SGHTA, CDR2 FQGNSA. The CDR3 region is CASSPDSNQPQHF. The CDR3 nucleotides read TGTGCCAGCAGCCCAGATAGCAATCAGCCCCAGCATTTT.

The CDR3 is CASSTRTVLDFSTNEKLFF. CDR3 sequence (DNA): TGTGCCAGCAGTACCCGGACAGTCCTAGACTTTTCAACTAATGAAAAACTGTTTTTT. The chain links TRBV28 to TRBJ1-4; D might be TRBD1 (6 bases). The CDR3 extends over 19 amino acids. V dropped 5 bases and J dropped 0 bases, with 22 bases sitting between them. Per germline, CDR1 MDHEN and CDR2 SYDVKM.

The chain links TRBV7-2 to TRBJ2-7; TRBD2 is a possible D gene (6 bases). From germline, CDR1 is SGHTA and CDR2 FQGNSA. Trimming shortened V by 1 base and J by 2 bases, and 9 bases separated the two germline ends. This CDR3 is 14 amino acids long. The CDR3, as DNA: TGTGCCAGCAGCTTAGTCGCGGGAACCTACGAGCAGTACTTC. Amino acid sequence: CASSLVAGTYEQYF.

The chain couples TRBV28 to TRBJ2-1; 11 bases match TRBD2. Germline loops: CDR1 MDHEN, CDR2 SYDVKM. This CDR3 region has 14 residues. J was trimmed by 10 bases and V by 3 bases; bases with no gene match: 5. The CDR3 DNA follows: TGTGCCAGCAGTTTTCTAGCGGGAGGACAAGAGCAGTTCTTC. Amino acids: CASSFLAGGQEQFF.

The J gene is TRBJ1-1, the V gene TRBV28; TRBD1 matches at 7 bases. This CDR3 region has 15 residues. CDR1 and CDR2 from the germline V gene are MDHEN and SYDVKM. In DNA, the CDR3 is TGTACAAGCACAGGGGCGGCCCCCGAGAACACTGAAGCTTTCTTT. Residues: CTSTGAAPENTEAFF.

The chain recombines TRBV7-9 with TRBJ2-3, with D perhaps matching TRBD2 (5 bases). Germline CDR1 is SEHNR and CDR2 is FQNEAQ (reference sequence). The CDR3 spans 10 residues. The CDR3 region has the DNA TGTGCTTCGGGAAGGAATACGCAGTATTTT. This sequence encodes CASGRNTQYF.

This clone was seen just once. The chain combines TRBV3-1 (or the pseudogene TRBV3-2) with TRBJ2-3; D is unclear. The CDR3 runs to 14 residues. Trimming shortened V by 2 bases and J by 3 bases, and 9 bases separated the two germline ends. In germline, CDR1 is LGHDT, CDR2 YNNKEL (reference sequence). The chain's CDR3 is CASSQWQATDTQYF. CDR3 sequence (DNA): TGTGCCAGCAGCCAATGGCAGGCGACAGATACGCAGTATTTT.

The chain uses TRBV7-8 and TRBJ2-2; 9 bases align to TRBD1. V was clipped by 7 bases and J by 4 bases; unmatched bases: 10. The CDR3 has 16 amino acids. Germline-derived CDR1 and CDR2 are SGHVS and FQNEAQ. As DNA, the CDR3 is TGTGCCAGCACCATCCCCGGACAGGGGATCACCGGGGAGCTGTTTTTT. It codes for CASTIPGQGITGELFF.

The gene calls are TRBV6-2 or TRBV6-3 and TRBJ1-4; D remains unclear. Germline V gives CDR1 MNHEY, CDR2 SVGEGT. The CDR3 has 16 amino acids. The germline V and J ends were trimmed by 5 bases and 5 bases, with 18 bases remaining between them. CDR3 nucleotides: TGTGCCAGCAGTGCACTTCGACAAGAAGAAAATGAAAAACTGTTTTTT. It yields the protein CASSALRQEENEKLFF.

The rearrangement uses TRBV3-1 (or the pseudogene TRBV3-2) and TRBJ1-3; 8 positions agree with TRBD1. The CDR3 has 15 residues. V lost 4 bases and J lost 6; bases outside the gene matches: 8. Germline CDR1 is LGHDT and CDR2 is YNNKEL (reference sequence). The CDR3 protein is CASSPTQGAENTIYF. As DNA, the CDR3 is TGTGCCAGCAGCCCGACCCAGGGGGCGGAAAACACCATATATTTT.

The genes are TRBV11-2 and TRBJ1-4; the match to TRBD1 covers 8 bases. Unmatched junction bases numbered 10, after V lost 5 bases and J lost 5 bases. The CDR3 runs 16 residues. Germline CDR1 and CDR2: SGHAT and FQNNGV. CDR3 sequence reads: CASSLDRGSSNEKLFF. The CDR3 DNA sequence: TGTGCCAGCAGCCTCGACAGGGGTAGTTCCAATGAAAAACTGTTTTTT. Looking up the rest from reference TRBV11-2 and TRBJ1-4 gives the full variable domain: EAGVAQSPRYKIIEKRQSVAFWCNPISGHATLYWYQQILGQGPKLLIQFQNNGVVDDSQLPKDRFSAERLKGVDSTLKIQPAKLEDSAVYLCASSLDRGSSNEKLFFGSGTQLSVL.

V and J are TRBV10-2 and TRBJ2-7; tentatively, D is TRBD2 (6 bases). Germline lookup yields CDR1 WSHSY and CDR2 SAAADI. V shed 6 bases and J shed 7 bases, with 22 bases lying between them. This CDR3 has 15 residues. As DNA, the CDR3 is TGCGCCAGCAGAAAGGGTCTAGCGAGAGAGGGGGAGCAGTACTTC. Protein product: CASRKGLAREGEQYF.

J is TRBJ1-4 and V is TRBV19; no reliable D call. Germline V gene sequence: CDR1 LNHDA, CDR2 SQIVND (reference sequence). The CDR3 totals 15 residues. V was trimmed by 4 bases and J by 0 bases, leaving 9 bases between them. The CDR3: CASSRRVATNEKLFF. The CDR3 region has the DNA TGTGCCAGTAGTAGGAGGGTAGCAACTAATGAAAAACTGTTTTTT.

This rearrangement joins TRBV25-1 to TRBJ2-7; D perhaps matches TRBD1 (6 bases). The CDR3 covers 13 residues. Between the trimmed V and J ends, which lost 5 bases and 5 bases, there was a span of 13 bases. Germline V gene lookup returns CDR1 MGHDK and CDR2 SYGVNS. CDR3 DNA sequence: TGTGCCAGCAGTCCCTCCGGGACAAACGAGCAGTACTTC. Protein sequence: CASSPSGTNEQYF.

The chain joins TRBV5-1 to TRBJ2-7, with 11 bases that match TRBD1. V trimming: 4 bases; J trimming: 2 bases; junction bases outside the gene matches: 5. The length of the CDR3 is 15 residues. In germline, CDR1 is SGHRS, CDR2 YFSETQ. The CDR3 reads CASSVRDRGTYEQYF. The CDR3 DNA follows: TGCGCCAGCAGCGTAAGGGACAGGGGGACCTACGAGCAGTACTTC.

The chain carries TRBV19 and TRBJ2-5, with D hard to call. Germline V gene sequence: CDR1 LNHDA, CDR2 SQIVND (reference sequence). The CDR3 consists of 12 residues. The V gene lost 9 bases and the J gene lost 5 bases, with 13 bases spanning the gap. CDR3 sequence reads: CARDKIEETQYF. The CDR3 nucleotides read TGTGCCAGAGACAAAATCGAGGAGACCCAGTACTTC.